The rows below give T cell receptor beta chains drawn from one sample of a study of PD-L1 blockade in urothelial cancer. Measured with immunoSEQ multiplex PCR; TCRdb has only the in-frame clones, and not every one. Among under 130,000 clones listed, around 85% were seen once. Sequenced here: PBMCs, sampled around atezolizumab (anti-PD-L1) treatment. All receptors come from a man over 45 with urothelial cancer. CDR3s include the opening cysteine and the closing phenylalanine or tryptophan. The D gene is left open where the match is weak. Rows give clone size only sometimes, using once, few, many, or a class for an expanded clone.

j_call clone_size d_call v_call cdr3_aa cdr3_nt
TRBJ2-1 NA NA TRBV5-1 CASSHQRTASSYNEQFF TGCGCCAGCAGCCACCAAAGGACTGCGAGCTCCTACAATGAGCAGTTCTTC
TRBJ1-6 NA TRBD1 TRBV5-1 CASTLGTGYNSPLHF TGCGCCAGCACCCTAGGGACAGGGTATAATTCACCCCTCCACTTT
TRBJ2-3 NA NA TRBV12-1 CASSVGTSGSRQGTDTQYF TGTGCCAGCAGCGTCGGGACTAGCGGGTCCCGCCAGGGAACAGATACGCAGTATTTT
TRBJ2-1 NA NA TRBV12-5 CASGRGDGEVHNEQFF TGTGCTAGTGGTCGAGGGGATGGGGAGGTCCACAATGAGCAGTTCTTC
TRBJ2-7 NA NA TRBV5-1 CASSLDRVYEQYF TGCGCCAGCAGCTTGGACAGGGTTTACGAGCAGTACTTC
TRBJ2-3 NA TRBD2 TRBV27 CASLAGGQGTDTQYF TGTGCCAGCCTAGCGGGAGGCCAAGGCACAGATACGCAGTATTTT
TRBJ2-2 NA NA TRBV11-3 CASSPQGKGTGELFF TGTGCCAGCAGCCCCCAGGGGAAGGGGACCGGGGAGCTGTTTTTT
TRBJ1-2 NA TRBD1 TRBV9 CASSVTYRTGEANYGYTF TGTGCCAGCAGCGTCACCTACCGGACAGGGGAAGCTAACTATGGCTACACCTTC
TRBJ1-5 NA NA TRBV28 CASRQIYSNQPQHF TGTGCCAGCAGACAGATTTATAGCAATCAGCCCCAGCATTTT
TRBJ2-5 NA TRBD2 TRBV7-9 CASSRILAEETQYF TGTGCCAGCAGCCGGATACTAGCGGAAGAGACCCAGTACTTC
TRBJ1-5 once NA TRBV19 CASSEDRLGQPQHF TGTGCCAGTAGTGAGGACAGATTGGGTCAGCCCCAGCATTTT
TRBJ2-7 many TRBD1 TRBV5-3 CATDRTGLAYEQYF TGTGCCACCGATCGGACAGGGCTCGCCTACGAGCAGTACTTC
TRBJ2-1 NA NA TRBV30 CAWMGLSTNQFF TGTGCCTGGATGGGACTCTCTACGAATCAGTTCTTC
TRBJ2-3 NA TRBD2 TRBV6-6 CASSHGTSGSPDTQYF TGTGCCAGCAGCCACGGGACTAGCGGGAGTCCAGATACGCAGTATTTT
TRBJ1-6 NA NA TRBV30 CAWSMGPASLHF TGTGCCTGGAGTATGGGCCCTGCGTCCCTCCACTTT
TRBJ2-5 NA NA TRBV10-3 CAISWTVQETQYF TGTGCCATCAGCTGGACAGTCCAAGAGACCCAGTACTTC
TRBJ2-7 NA NA TRBV5-8 CASSWPGDYEQYF TGTGCCAGCAGCTGGCCCGGGGACTACGAGCAGTACTTC
TRBJ2-7 NA NA TRBV5-1 CASSLAAGSTYEQYF TGCGCCAGCAGCTTGGCGGCGGGGTCCACCTACGAGCAGTACTTC
TRBJ2-2 NA NA TRBV4-1 CASSPATTRDTGELFF TGCGCCAGCAGCCCTGCTACTACCAGGGACACCGGGGAGCTGTTTTTT
TRBJ2-1 NA NA TRBV30 CAWSVRGGLTNEQFF TGTGCCTGGAGTGTACGGGGAGGCCTCACCAATGAGCAGTTCTTC
TRBJ1-1 NA NA TRBV14 CASSRQGGEAEAFF TGTGCCAGCAGCCGCCAAGGGGGGGAGGCTGAAGCTTTCTTT
TRBJ1-6 NA TRBD1 TRBV7-3 CASSLRQGYNSPLHF TGTGCCAGCAGCTTAAGACAGGGGTATAATTCACCCCTCCACTTT
TRBJ2-3 NA TRBD2 TRBV6-1 CASKNGRVPDTQYF TGTGCCAGCAAAAACGGGAGGGTCCCAGATACGCAGTATTTT
TRBJ2-5 NA TRBD1 TRBV7-2 CASSLPLGQGETQYF TGTGCCAGCAGCTTACCTCTTGGACAGGGTGAGACCCAGTACTTC
TRBJ1-1 NA TRBD1 TRBV27 CASSSTGTGSAEAFF TGTGCCAGCAGTAGTACCGGGACAGGGTCGGCTGAAGCTTTCTTT
TRBJ2-5 NA NA TRBV7-2 CASSFGSSPFQETQYF TGTGCCAGCAGCTTTGGGTCTAGCCCCTTCCAAGAGACCCAGTACTTC
TRBJ2-5 NA TRBD2 TRBV5-6 CASSRRLAGGETQYF TGTGCCAGCAGCCGTAGACTAGCGGGTGGTGAGACCCAGTACTTC
TRBJ1-6 few NA TRBV27 CASSSVLRSGSPLHF TGTGCCAGCAGTTCGGTCCTTCGGTCGGGTTCACCCCTCCACTTT
TRBJ2-7 NA NA TRBV28 CASSLGYRVYEQYF TGTGCCAGCAGTTTAGGGTACAGGGTATACGAGCAGTACTTC
TRBJ2-2 NA NA TRBV9 CASMSGEGPKTGELFF TGTGCCAGCATGTCGGGAGAAGGGCCGAAAACCGGGGAGCTGTTTTTT
TRBJ2-5 NA NA TRBV2 CASSIYRTSGQQETQYF TGTGCCAGCTCCATCTACCGGACGAGCGGGCAACAAGAGACCCAGTACTTC
TRBJ2-1 once NA TRBV30 CAIKGDSYNEQFF TGTGCCATCAAGGGGGACTCCTACAATGAGCAGTTCTTC
TRBJ2-3 NA NA TRBV9 CASSVGAPDTQYF TGTGCCAGCAGCGTAGGGGCCCCGGATACGCAGTATTTT
TRBJ1-2 once TRBD1 TRBV18 CASSEVRDRVRGYTF TGTGCCAGCTCAGAGGTCCGAGACAGGGTGCGTGGCTACACCTTC
TRBJ2-7 once NA TRBV11-1 CASSRQTLYEQYF TGTGCCAGCTCGCGACAGACCCTCTACGAGCAGTACTTC
TRBJ1-3 NA NA TRBV4-1 CASSQGSGGGNTIYF TGCGCCAGCAGCCAAGGATCCGGGGGAGGAAACACCATATATTTT
TRBJ2-1 NA TRBD1 TRBV28 CASSFEGAYSYNEQFF TGTGCCAGCTCCTTTGAGGGGGCCTACTCCTACAATGAGCAGTTCTTC
TRBJ1-1 few NA TRBV28 CASTPPARGTEAFF TGTGCCAGCACCCCCCCGGCTAGAGGGACTGAAGCTTTCTTT
TRBJ1-2 few NA TRBV30 CAWKPGQRYGYTF TGTGCCTGGAAACCGGGACAAAGATATGGCTACACCTTC
TRBJ2-7 once TRBD1 TRBV28 CASSSSGGVYEQYF TGTGCCAGCAGTTCGTCAGGGGGCGTCTACGAGCAGTACTTC
TRBJ1-2 NA TRBD1 TRBV5-4 CASSSAGGLVGYTF TGTGCCAGCAGCTCCGCAGGGGGCTTAGTTGGCTACACCTTC
TRBJ1-2 NA NA TRBV28 CASSLNRAGYTF TGTGCCAGCAGTTTAAACAGGGCTGGCTACACCTTC
TRBJ2-3 NA TRBD2 TRBV5-1 CASSLREATDTQYF TGCGCCAGCAGTTTGCGGGAGGCCACAGATACGCAGTATTTT
TRBJ1-2 NA NA TRBV28 CASSVLGRSGYGYTF TGTGCCAGCAGTGTCCTCGGGAGGAGCGGCTATGGCTACACCTTC
TRBJ1-5 NA TRBD1 TRBV2 CASSGQGNSNQPQHF TGTGCCAGCAGTGGACAGGGCAATAGCAATCAGCCCCAGCATTTT
TRBJ1-2 NA TRBD1 TRBV27 CASRDRESYGYTF TGTGCCAGCAGGGACAGGGAAAGCTATGGCTACACCTTC